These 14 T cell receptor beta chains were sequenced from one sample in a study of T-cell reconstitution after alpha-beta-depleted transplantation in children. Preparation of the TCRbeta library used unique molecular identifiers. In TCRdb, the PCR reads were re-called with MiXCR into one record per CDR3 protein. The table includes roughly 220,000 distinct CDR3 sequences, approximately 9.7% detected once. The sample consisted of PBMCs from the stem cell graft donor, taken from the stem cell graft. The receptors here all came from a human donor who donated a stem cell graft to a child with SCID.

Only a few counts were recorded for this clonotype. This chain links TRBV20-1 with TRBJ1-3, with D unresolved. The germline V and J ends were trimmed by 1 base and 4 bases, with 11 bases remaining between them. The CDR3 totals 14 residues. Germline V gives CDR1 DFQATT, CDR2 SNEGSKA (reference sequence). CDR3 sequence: CSARVPARGNTIYF. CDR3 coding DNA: TGCAGTGCTAGAGTTCCGGCCCGGGGAAACACCATATATTTT.

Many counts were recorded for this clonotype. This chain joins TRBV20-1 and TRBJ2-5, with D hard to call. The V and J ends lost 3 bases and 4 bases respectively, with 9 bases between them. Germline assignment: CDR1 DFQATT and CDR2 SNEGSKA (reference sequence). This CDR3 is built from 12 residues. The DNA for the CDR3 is TGCAGTGCTAGCGCCAGACGAGAGACCCAGTACTTC. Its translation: CSASARRETQYF.

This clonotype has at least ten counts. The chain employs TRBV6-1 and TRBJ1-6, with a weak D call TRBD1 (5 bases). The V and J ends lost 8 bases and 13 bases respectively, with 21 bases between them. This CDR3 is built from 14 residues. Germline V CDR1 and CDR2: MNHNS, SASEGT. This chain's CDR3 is CASEGETRVGPLHF. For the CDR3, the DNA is TGTGCCAGCGAAGGGGAGACAAGGGTGGGTCCCCTCCACTTT.

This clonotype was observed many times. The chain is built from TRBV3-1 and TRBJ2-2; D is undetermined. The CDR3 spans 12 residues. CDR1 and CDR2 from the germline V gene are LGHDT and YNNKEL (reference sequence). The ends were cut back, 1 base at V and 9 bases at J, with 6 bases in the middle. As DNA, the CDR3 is TGTGCCAGCAGCCAAGGTGACCGGGAGCTGTTTTTT. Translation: CASSQGDRELFF. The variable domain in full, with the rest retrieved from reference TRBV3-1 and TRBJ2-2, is DTAVSQTPKYLVTQMGNDKSIKCEQNLGHDTMYWYKQDSKKFLKIMFSYNNKELIINETVPNRFSPKSPDKAHLNLHINSLELGDSAVYFCASSQGDRELFFGEGSRLTVL.

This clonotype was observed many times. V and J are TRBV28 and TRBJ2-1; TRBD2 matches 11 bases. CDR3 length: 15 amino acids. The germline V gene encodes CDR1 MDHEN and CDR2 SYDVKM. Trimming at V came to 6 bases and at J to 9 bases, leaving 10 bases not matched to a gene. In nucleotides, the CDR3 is TGTGCCAGCAGCCTTATAGCGGGGGGGGGCCCTGAGCAGTTCTTC. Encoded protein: CASSLIAGGGPEQFF.

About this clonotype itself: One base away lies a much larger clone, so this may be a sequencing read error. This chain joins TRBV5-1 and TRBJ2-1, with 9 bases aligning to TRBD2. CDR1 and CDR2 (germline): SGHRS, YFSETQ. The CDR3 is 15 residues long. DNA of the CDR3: TGCGTCAGCAGCTTGTTCCTAGCGGGGTCTGGTGAGCAGTTCTTC. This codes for CVSSLFLAGSGEQFF.

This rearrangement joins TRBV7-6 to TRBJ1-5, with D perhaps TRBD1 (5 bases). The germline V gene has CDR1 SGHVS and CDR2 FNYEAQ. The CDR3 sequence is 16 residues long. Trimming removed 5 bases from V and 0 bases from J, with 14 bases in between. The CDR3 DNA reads TGTGCCAGCAGCCTCGACAGTCTTTATAGCAATCAGCCCCAGCATTTT. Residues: CASSLDSLYSNQPQHF.

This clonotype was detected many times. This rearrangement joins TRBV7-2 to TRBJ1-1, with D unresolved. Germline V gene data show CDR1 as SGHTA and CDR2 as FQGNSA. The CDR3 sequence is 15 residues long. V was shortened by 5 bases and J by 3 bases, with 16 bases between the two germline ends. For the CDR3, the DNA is TGTGCCAGCAGCCTAGGACTCCCGGGTGACACTGAAGCTTTCTTT. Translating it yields CASSLGLPGDTEAFF.

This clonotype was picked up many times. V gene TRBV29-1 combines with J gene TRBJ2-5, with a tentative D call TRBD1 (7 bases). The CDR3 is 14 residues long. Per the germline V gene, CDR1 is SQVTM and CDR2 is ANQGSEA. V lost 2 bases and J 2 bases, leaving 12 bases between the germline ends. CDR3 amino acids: CSVETGAGQETQYF. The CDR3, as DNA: TGCAGCGTTGAAACAGGGGCGGGACAAGAGACCCAGTACTTC.

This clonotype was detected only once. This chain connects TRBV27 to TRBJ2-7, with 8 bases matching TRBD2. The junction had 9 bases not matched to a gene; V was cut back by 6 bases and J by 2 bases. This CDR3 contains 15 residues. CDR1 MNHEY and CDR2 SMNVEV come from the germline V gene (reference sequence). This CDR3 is CASSAWDSGAYEQYF. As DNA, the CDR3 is TGTGCCAGCAGCGCCTGGGATAGCGGGGCCTACGAGCAGTACTTC.

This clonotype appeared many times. The CDR3 sequence: CASSLFNEQFF. The CDR3 DNA reads TGTGCCAGCAGCTTGTTTAATGAGCAGTTCTTC. The chain is built from TRBV5-6 and TRBJ2-1, with unresolved D. CDR3 length equals 11 residues. Germline assignment: CDR1 SGHDT and CDR2 YYEEEE. Trimming stripped 1 base from V and 7 bases from J, with 3 bases between.

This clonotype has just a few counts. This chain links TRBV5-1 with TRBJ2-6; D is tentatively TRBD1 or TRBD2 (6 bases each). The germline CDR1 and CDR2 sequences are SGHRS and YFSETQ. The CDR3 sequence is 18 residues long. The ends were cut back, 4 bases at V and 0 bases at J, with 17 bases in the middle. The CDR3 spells CASSRLRQDYSGANVLTF. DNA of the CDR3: TGCGCCAGCAGCCGCCTAAGACAGGACTACTCTGGGGCCAACGTCCTGACTTTC.

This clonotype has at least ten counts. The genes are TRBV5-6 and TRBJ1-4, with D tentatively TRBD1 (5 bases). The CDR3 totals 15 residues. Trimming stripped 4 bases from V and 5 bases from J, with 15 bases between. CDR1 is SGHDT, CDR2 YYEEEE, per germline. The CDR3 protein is CASSPTGTVNEKLFF. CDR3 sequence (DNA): TGTGCCAGCAGCCCGACCGGGACGGTCAATGAAAAACTGTTTTTT.

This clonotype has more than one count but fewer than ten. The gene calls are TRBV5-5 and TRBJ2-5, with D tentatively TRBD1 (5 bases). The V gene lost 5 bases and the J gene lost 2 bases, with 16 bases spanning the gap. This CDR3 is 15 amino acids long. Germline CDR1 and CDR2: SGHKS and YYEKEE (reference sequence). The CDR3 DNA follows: TGTGCCAGCAGTAGGCTAGGGGCGGCTCAAGAGACCCAGTACTTC. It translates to CASSRLGAAQETQYF.